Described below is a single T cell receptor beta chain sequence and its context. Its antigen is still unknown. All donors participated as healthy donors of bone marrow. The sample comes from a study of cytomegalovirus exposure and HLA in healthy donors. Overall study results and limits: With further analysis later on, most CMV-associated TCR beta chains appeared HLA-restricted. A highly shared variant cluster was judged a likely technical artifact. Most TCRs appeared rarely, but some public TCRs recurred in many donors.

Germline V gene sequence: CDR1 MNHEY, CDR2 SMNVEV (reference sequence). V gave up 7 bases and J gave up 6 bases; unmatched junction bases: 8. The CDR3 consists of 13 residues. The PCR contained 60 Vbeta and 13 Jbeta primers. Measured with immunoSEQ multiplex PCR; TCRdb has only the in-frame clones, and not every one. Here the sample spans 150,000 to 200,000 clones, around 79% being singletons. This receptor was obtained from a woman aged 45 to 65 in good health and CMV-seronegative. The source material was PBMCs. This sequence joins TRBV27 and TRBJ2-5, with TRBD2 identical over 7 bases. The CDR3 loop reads CASKGSGVQTQYF. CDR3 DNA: TGTGCCAGCAAAGGGAGCGGGGTCCAGACCCAGTACTTC.